This TCR beta chain was identified during a study of T cells after yellow fever vaccination. Study-wide points: Subsequent booster samples again held most clones from primary vaccination (roughly 95% CD4, about 90% CD8).

They built TCR cDNA with 5'RACE template switching, a step that put in a universal primer site and UMIs. TCRdb reanalysed the 5' RACE reads using MiXCR and keeps one entry per CDR3 protein. The sample consists of about 300,000 distinct CDR3 sequences, around 6.8% of them appearing once. This clonotype was detected many times. Its antigen is not known. From germline, CDR1 is SEHNR and CDR2 FQNEAQ (reference sequence). The V and J ends lost 2 bases and 2 bases, in that order; junction bases with no gene match: 3. The CDR3 is made up of 16 amino acids. The sample here was PBMCs, taken roughly 47 days after the first yellow fever vaccination. This chain uses TRBV7-9 with TRBJ2-1, with 10 bases lining up with TRBD2. The sequence was collected from a young man who received the YFV17D yellow fever vaccine. As DNA, the CDR3 is TGTGCCAGCAGCTTAAGCCTAGCGGGGGCCTACAATGAGCAGTTCTTC. It is translated as CASSLSLAGAYNEQFF. Filled out from reference TRBV7-9 and TRBJ2-1, the complete variable domain reads DTGVSQNPRHKITKRGQNVTFRCDPISEHNRLYWYRQTLGQGPEFLTYFQNEAQLEKSRLLSDRFSAERPKGSFSTLEIQRTEQGDSAMYLCASSLSLAGAYNEQFFGPGTRLTVL.